These 21 T cell receptor beta chains were sequenced from one sample in a study of blood T cell repertoires in COVID-19. Measured with immunoSEQ multiplex PCR; TCRdb has only the in-frame clones, and not every one. The sample lists about 330,000 clones, around 88% seen once, with about 1.2% in the top ten. Sequencing was carried out using peripheral blood. The origin of the receptors is a woman aged 50 to 60 with acute or convalescent COVID-19.

The J gene is TRBJ2-5, the V gene TRBV5-1, with a possible D match to TRBD2 (6 bases). The V end lost 5 bases, the J end lost 5 bases, and 13 bases lay between the germline ends. The V gene's germline CDR1 is SGHRS and CDR2 YFSETQ. The CDR3 length is 13 residues. CDR3 DNA: TGCGCCAGCAGGGAGGGAGTCCAGGAGACCCAGTACTTC. Protein sequence: CASREGVQETQYF. Drawing the rest from reference TRBV5-1 and TRBJ2-5, the complete variable domain is KAGVTQTPRYLIKTRGQQVTLSCSPISGHRSVSWYQQTPGQGLQFLFEYFSETQRNKGNFPGRFSGRQFSNSRSEMNVSTLELGDSALYLCASREGVQETQYFGPGTRLLVL.

The chain carries TRBV30 and TRBJ1-2, with 8 bases that match TRBD1. The V gene end was trimmed by 3 bases and the J gene end by 2 bases; junction bases not matched to a gene: 8. CDR1 and CDR2 from the germline V gene are GTSNPN and SVGIG (reference sequence). The CDR3 length is 15 residues. The CDR3 DNA sequence: TGTGCCTGGAGCGGGAGACAGGGGAAAAACTATGGCTACACCTTC. Translating gives CAWSGRQGKNYGYTF.

The V and J genes are TRBV29-1 and TRBJ2-4; TRBD1 agrees at 7 bases. V gave up 5 bases and J gave up 5 bases; unmatched junction bases: 3. CDR3 length: 12 residues. The germline CDR1 and CDR2 sequences are SQVTM and ANQGSEA. CDR3 in amino acids: CSVLGTENIQYF. For the CDR3, the DNA is TGCAGCGTTTTAGGGACAGAAAACATTCAGTACTTC.

The chain recombines TRBV10-3 with TRBJ2-2; TRBD1 aligns across 10 bases. Trimming removed 2 bases from V and 7 bases from J; junction bases left unmatched: 4. The CDR3 loop spans 15 amino acids. Germline lookup yields CDR1 ENHRY and CDR2 SYGVKD. CDR3 in amino acids: CAISEGTGEIGELFF. As DNA, the CDR3 is TGTGCCATCAGTGAGGGGACAGGGGAGATCGGGGAGCTGTTTTTT.

The gene calls are TRBV30 and TRBJ2-7; 12 nucleotides align to TRBD2. The CDR3 has 15 residues. CDR1 GTSNPN and CDR2 SVGIG come from the germline V gene (reference sequence). V dropped 4 bases and J dropped 5; count of bases not matched to a gene: 9. CDR3 nucleotides: TGTGCCTGGACCTTCGGACTAGCGGGGAGTGACGAGCAGTACTTC. This encodes CAWTFGLAGSDEQYF.

The chain recombines TRBV14 with TRBJ2-3; 10 positions agree with TRBD1. CDR1 SGHDN and CDR2 FVKESK come from the germline V gene. The CDR3 is made up of 17 amino acids. With 0 bases clipped from V and 0 bases from J, the junction kept 3 bases outside the gene matches. In nucleotides, the CDR3 is TGTGCCAGCAGCCAAGACCGGACAGGGGGGAGCACAGATACGCAGTATTTT. This sequence encodes CASSQDRTGGSTDTQYF.

CDR3 nucleotide sequence: TGTGCCAGCAGCCAAGAAATAGCGGGGGGACTGGAGCAGTACTTC. Its translation is CASSQEIAGGLEQYF. The chain is built from TRBV4-2 and TRBJ2-7, with 10 bases lining up with TRBD2. Germline-derived CDR1 and CDR2 are LGHNA and YNFKEQ. The CDR3 spans 15 residues. The V segment lost 0 bases and the J segment 7 bases; nucleotides outside the gene matches: 6.

V gene TRBV19 combines with J gene TRBJ2-6; 7 positions agree with TRBD1. Germline CDR1 reads LNHDA; CDR2 reads SQIVND (reference sequence). The J segment lost 3 bases and the V segment lost 6 bases, leaving 5 bases of the junction unmatched. This CDR3 comprises 15 residues. The CDR3 DNA follows: TGTGCCAGTAGAGGGACAGCATTTGGGGCCAACGTCCTGACTTTC. Amino acid sequence: CASRGTAFGANVLTF.

The rearrangement joins TRBV10-3 to TRBJ1-5; D gene uncertain. Trimming shortened V by 3 bases and J by 7 bases, and 7 bases separated the two germline ends. Germline CDR1 ENHRY, CDR2 SYGVKD. The CDR3 sequence is 12 residues long. The CDR3 is CAISDPEQPQHF. CDR3 nucleotide sequence: TGTGCCATCAGTGACCCGGAGCAGCCCCAGCATTTT.

This chain connects TRBV4-1 to TRBJ1-1, with 8 bases fitting TRBD1. The CDR3 contains 14 residues. V trimming: 4 bases; J trimming: 8 bases; junction bases outside the gene matches: 9. From germline, CDR1 is MGHRA and CDR2 YSYEKL. The CDR3 loop reads CASSPPLDRAEAFF. The CDR3, as DNA: TGCGCCAGCAGCCCCCCCCTGGACAGGGCAGAAGCTTTCTTT.

The rearrangement uses TRBV11-3 and TRBJ2-2; TRBD1 matches 8 bases. Germline loops: CDR1 SGHNT, CDR2 YENEEA. The CDR3 contains 15 residues. V lost 4 bases to trimming and J lost 1 base; unmatched junction nucleotides: 2. Here the CDR3 reads CASSSGTGNTGELFF. CDR3 coding DNA: TGTGCCAGCAGCTCCGGGACAGGGAACACCGGGGAGCTGTTTTTT.

This chain joins TRBV9 and TRBJ2-1, with 7 positions matching TRBD1. Germline loops: CDR1 SGDLS, CDR2 YYNGEE. This CDR3 is 16 amino acids long. V lost 3 bases and J lost 6; bases outside the gene matches: 12. CDR3 DNA: TGTGCCAGCAGCGCCGGAGGCAGGGGGTATGTCAATGAGCAGTTCTTC. This translates into CASSAGGRGYVNEQFF.

The CDR3: CASSFDRGPYGYTF. The CDR3 DNA reads as TGTGCCAGCAGCTTCGACAGGGGGCCCTATGGCTACACCTTC. V usage is TRBV14 and J usage is TRBJ1-2; TRBD1 agrees at 10 bases. Germline values: CDR1 SGHDN, CDR2 FVKESK. The CDR3 is 14 residues long. Trimming took 5 bases from V and 4 from J; bases not matched to a gene: 4. The variable domain in full, completed from reference TRBV14 and TRBJ1-2, reads EAGVTQFPSHSVIEKGQTVTLRCDPISGHDNLYWYRRVMGKEIKFLLHFVKESKQDESGMPNNRFLAERTGGTYSTLKVQPAELEDSGVYFCASSFDRGPYGYTFGSGTRLTVV.

This chain connects TRBV5-1 to TRBJ1-4, with D perhaps TRBD1 (5 bases). This CDR3 spans 15 amino acids. V was trimmed by 3 bases and J by 6 bases, leaving 15 bases between them. CDR1 is SGHRS and CDR2 is YFSETQ in the germline V gene. This CDR3 reads CASSSGGQMDEKLFF. CDR3 sequence (DNA): TGCGCCAGCAGCTCGGGGGGTCAGATGGATGAAAAACTGTTTTTT.

Details on this clone: In the same sample, other DNA sequences code for this CDR3. V gene TRBV2 combines with J gene TRBJ2-3; D is unclear. V gave up 6 bases and J gave up 0 bases, with 4 bases separating them. Germline lookup yields CDR1 SNHLY and CDR2 FYNNEI. CDR3 length: 12 amino acids. The CDR3 bases are TGTGCCAGCAGCGTAAGCACAGATACGCAGTATTTT. Residues: CASSVSTDTQYF.

This clone has only a few counts. The chain links TRBV2 to TRBJ1-5; D may be TRBD1 (5 bases). The CDR3 loop spans 16 amino acids. From germline, CDR1 is SNHLY and CDR2 FYNNEI. V was cut by 3 bases and J by 0 bases, with 12 bases left in between. CDR3: CASSDAAGHSNQPQHF. The CDR3 bases are TGTGCCAGCAGTGATGCGGCAGGGCATAGCAATCAGCCCCAGCATTTT.

The CDR3 sequence is CATSDYGANYGYTF. DNA for the CDR3: TGTGCCACCAGTGATTACGGGGCTAACTATGGCTACACCTTC. The chain is built from TRBV24-1 and TRBJ1-2; D gene unclear. The germline V and J ends were trimmed by 2 bases and 0 bases, with 6 bases remaining between them. Per germline, CDR1 KGHDR and CDR2 SFDVKD. The CDR3 has 14 amino acids.

This chain joins TRBV30 and TRBJ2-1; 7 positions agree with TRBD1. Germline-derived CDR1 and CDR2 are GTSNPN and SVGIG (reference sequence). The CDR3 length is 13 residues. The junction had 6 bases not matched to a gene; V was cut back by 2 bases and J by 8 bases. The CDR3 nucleotides read TGTGCCTGGAGTATAGGGGGCCAGGATGAGCAGTTCTTC. Its translation is CAWSIGGQDEQFF.

The chain carries TRBV30 and TRBJ2-2, with 7 bases aligning to TRBD1. The J segment lost 0 bases and the V segment lost 5 bases, leaving 6 bases of the junction unmatched. Germline CDR1 GTSNPN, CDR2 SVGIG (reference sequence). This CDR3 region has 15 residues. The CDR3 coding sequence is TGTGCCTGGGCCAGGGACAGATCGAACACCGGGGAGCTGTTTTTT. Its translation is CAWARDRSNTGELFF.

The rearrangement joins TRBV18 to TRBJ2-1, with a tentative D call TRBD2 (6 bases). This CDR3 comprises 18 residues. Germline V CDR1 and CDR2: KGHSH, LQKENI. V dropped 2 bases and J dropped 2 bases, with 19 bases sitting between them. The CDR3 loop is CASSPFQTRDLAYNEQFF. The CDR3 region has the DNA TGTGCCAGCTCACCATTTCAAACCAGGGACTTGGCCTACAATGAGCAGTTCTTC.

The chain carries TRBV5-1 and TRBJ2-1; 13 bases are shared with TRBD2. The trim removed 4 bases at V and 2 bases at J, leaving 3 bases unmatched. CDR1 and CDR2 (germline): SGHRS, YFSETQ. There are 16 residues in the CDR3. CDR3 nucleotide sequence: TGCGCCAGCAGCCCGGGGACTAGCGGGGCCTACAATGAGCAGTTCTTC. Translating it yields CASSPGTSGAYNEQFF.